These T cell receptor beta chains were read from a single sample in a study of monozygotic twins with inflammatory bowel disease. TCRdb derives one entry per CDR3 protein from the 5' RACE reads, leaving out DNA. The sample table includes about 450,000 distinct CDR3 sequences. Input material: blood. All receptors come from a human donor with ulcerative colitis or Crohn's disease, or a healthy co-twin of an affected twin (not recorded which). Both conserved end residues are part of each CDR3.

cdr3_aa: CASSLGGTNEKLFF; j_call: TRBJ1-4; v_call: TRBV7-2
cdr3_aa: CASSPLGSPLHF; j_call: TRBJ1-6; v_call: TRBV4-2
cdr3_aa: CASSQETGRSPSYEQYF; j_call: TRBJ2-7; v_call: TRBV4-1
cdr3_aa: CASSLGPQADIYEQYF; j_call: TRBJ2-7; v_call: TRBV11-2
cdr3_aa: CASSPTGAGDIGELFF; j_call: TRBJ2-2; v_call: TRBV12-3/TRBV12-4
cdr3_aa: CASSQDWDRTFYEQYF; j_call: TRBJ2-7; v_call: TRBV3-1
cdr3_aa: CASRAGGPNLLNPYEQYF; j_call: TRBJ2-7; v_call: TRBV6-1
cdr3_aa: CSARDWASGAGDTQYF; j_call: TRBJ2-3; v_call: TRBV20-1
cdr3_aa: CACSLAGGGAYEQYF; j_call: TRBJ2-7; v_call: TRBV5-1
cdr3_aa: CASSSPGTARTGELFF; j_call: TRBJ2-2; v_call: TRBV5-1
cdr3_aa: CASREARETQYF; j_call: TRBJ2-5; v_call: TRBV25-1
cdr3_aa: CASSYTGPAEAFF; j_call: TRBJ1-1; v_call: TRBV19
cdr3_aa: CASSLSEGSGANVLTF; j_call: TRBJ2-6; v_call: TRBV18
cdr3_aa: CSVERDRGLNEQFF; j_call: TRBJ2-1; v_call: TRBV29-1
cdr3_aa: CATVLPGANEKLFF; j_call: TRBJ1-4; v_call: TRBV6-1
cdr3_aa: CASTSGAGIRGNEQFF; j_call: TRBJ2-1; v_call: TRBV7-9
cdr3_aa: CASSPIAGEVSEQYF; j_call: TRBJ2-7; v_call: TRBV6-1
cdr3_aa: CASRPDGYNEKLFF; j_call: TRBJ1-4; v_call: TRBV7-6
cdr3_aa: CASSLTEGVNEQFF; j_call: TRBJ2-1; v_call: TRBV7-8
cdr3_aa: CASSSPVGTGVGEQYF; j_call: TRBJ2-7; v_call: TRBV7-8
cdr3_aa: CASSPQTGTDEKLFF; j_call: TRBJ1-4; v_call: TRBV9
cdr3_aa: CASGAGFTSYNEQFF; j_call: TRBJ2-1; v_call: TRBV19
cdr3_aa: CASTIFGSSYNSPLHF; j_call: TRBJ1-6; v_call: TRBV6-1
cdr3_aa: CASSQDLAGGSTGELFF; j_call: TRBJ2-2; v_call: TRBV4-3
cdr3_aa: CASSLQRNEQFF; j_call: TRBJ2-1; v_call: TRBV7-2
cdr3_aa: CASRAPEAGVDEQYF; j_call: TRBJ2-7; v_call: TRBV12-3/TRBV12-4
cdr3_aa: CSVESGTGTYNEQFF; j_call: TRBJ2-1; v_call: TRBV29-1
cdr3_aa: CASRTTGELFF; j_call: TRBJ2-2; v_call: TRBV3-1
cdr3_aa: CASSIQALGYEQYF; j_call: TRBJ2-7; v_call: TRBV11-2
cdr3_aa: CASRQNSGTDTEAFF; j_call: TRBJ1-1; v_call: TRBV7-3
cdr3_aa: CASSRRETSRADTQYF; j_call: TRBJ2-3; v_call: TRBV5-4
cdr3_aa: CASSLFSEGEQFF; j_call: TRBJ2-1; v_call: TRBV27
cdr3_aa: CASSSRASGANVLTF; j_call: TRBJ2-6; v_call: TRBV7-2
cdr3_aa: CASRRTGFKEKLFF; j_call: TRBJ1-4; v_call: TRBV12-3/TRBV12-4
cdr3_aa: CASSLVAVSTYEQYF; j_call: TRBJ2-7; v_call: TRBV7-2
cdr3_aa: CASTRGTGNYEQYF; j_call: TRBJ2-7; v_call: TRBV6-1
cdr3_aa: CASSLSSLTSGSTDTQYF; j_call: TRBJ2-3; v_call: TRBV28
cdr3_aa: CASSAHWGLSVNTGELFF; j_call: TRBJ2-2; v_call: TRBV11-2
cdr3_aa: CASSQKIRREPQGADSPLHF; j_call: TRBJ1-6; v_call: TRBV4-3
cdr3_aa: CSVRTGTSGANVLTF; j_call: TRBJ2-6; v_call: TRBV29-1
cdr3_aa: CASSPLSPSNQPQHF; j_call: TRBJ1-5; v_call: TRBV27